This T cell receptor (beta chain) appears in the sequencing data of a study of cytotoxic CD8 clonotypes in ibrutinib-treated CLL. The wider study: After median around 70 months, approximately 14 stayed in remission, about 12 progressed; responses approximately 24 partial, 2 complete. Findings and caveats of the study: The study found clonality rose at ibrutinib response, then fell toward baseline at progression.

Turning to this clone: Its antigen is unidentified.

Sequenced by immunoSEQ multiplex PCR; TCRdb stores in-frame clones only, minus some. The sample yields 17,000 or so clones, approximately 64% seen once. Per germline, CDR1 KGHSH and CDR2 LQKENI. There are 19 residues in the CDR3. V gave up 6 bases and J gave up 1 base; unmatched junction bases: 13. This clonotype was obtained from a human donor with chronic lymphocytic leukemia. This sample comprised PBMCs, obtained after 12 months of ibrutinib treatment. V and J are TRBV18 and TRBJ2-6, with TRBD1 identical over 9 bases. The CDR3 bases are TGTGCCAGCTCCTCCTTGGTCGGGACAGGGACTTCTGGGGCCAACGTCCTGACTTTC. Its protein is CASSSLVGTGTSGANVLTF. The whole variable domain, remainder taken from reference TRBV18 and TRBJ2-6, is NAGVMQNPRHLVRRRGQEARLRCSPMKGHSHVYWYRQLPEEGLKFMVYLQKENIIDESGMPKERFSAEFPKEGPSILRIQQVVRGDSAAYFCASSSLVGTGTSGANVLTFGAGSRLTVL.